This T cell receptor beta chain was retrieved from a study of response to subunit inactivated influenza vaccine. General study findings and limits: The authors proposed limited new T cell recruitment per seasonal influenza vaccination.

This clonotype was picked up a small number of times. The antigen is not known. The CDR3 loop spans 15 amino acids. The V gene lost 7 bases and the J gene lost 6 bases, with 20 bases spanning the gap. Germline CDR1 reads MNHNS; CDR2 reads SASEGT. Each CDR3 protein gets one entry after TCRdb re-called the RT-PCR reads with MiXCR. This sample has 600,000 to 850,000 distinct CDR3 sequences, with 13% to 15% found just once. The sequence derives from a man in his forties or fifties who received an inactivated influenza vaccine. The chain combines TRBV6-1 with TRBJ2-3; tentative D call: TRBD1 (7 bases). The specimen was PBMCs from blood, collected 14 to 15 days before vaccination. The CDR3 region is CASTVAGQMGDTQYF. Written as DNA, the CDR3 is TGTGCCAGCACCGTGGCGGGACAGATGGGGGATACGCAGTATTTT.